This T cell receptor beta chain was found in a study of blood T cell repertoires in COVID-19. Study-wide context: COVID-19 samples collected from the United States, Italy and Spain covered acute and convalescent phases. PBMCs, B-cell-depleted T cells, or T cells were the source of the cDNA or gDNA that made up the material.

This clone was seen a single time. The CDR3 totals 14 residues. Measured with immunoSEQ multiplex PCR; TCRdb has only the in-frame clones, and not every one. There are roughly 380,000 clones in the sample; about 89% occur only once, and about 1.6% lies in the top ten. Sequenced: peripheral blood. The TCR originated in a woman between 40 and 50 years old with COVID-19, enrolled during active disease. V usage is TRBV21-1 and J usage is TRBJ1-1; TRBD1, the table's D call, was not compared with the DNA. TRBV21-1 is listed as a pseudogene. CDR3 bases: TGTGCCAGCAGCGGACGGCCCAGGGACACTGAAGCTTTCTTT. Residues: CASSGRPRDTEAFF.